One sample yielded the 29 T cell receptor beta chains listed below, sequenced in a study of blood T cell repertoires in COVID-19. Assay: immunoSEQ multiplex PCR; the TCRdb copy retains only in-frame clones and omits some. The top ten hold under 9.5% of the sample, which has some 150,000 clones, roughly 80% seen once. Material: peripheral blood. The receptor source for this set is a woman older than 75 in a cohort sampled during active or convalescent COVID-19.

The chain carries TRBV2 and TRBJ1-4; 7 bases align to TRBD1. CDR3 length: 16 amino acids. Germline values: CDR1 SNHLY, CDR2 FYNNEI. With V trimmed by 7 bases and J by 3 bases, 11 bases remained unmatched. In DNA, the CDR3 is TGTGCCAGCATCGAATCCGAGGGGGCGCCTAATGAAAAACTGTTTTTT. Its protein product is CASIESEGAPNEKLFF.

This clone was observed a handful of times. The chain joins TRBV23-1 to TRBJ1-5, with D unclear. TRBV23-1 is noted as an ORF with a role that remains uncertain. V dropped 0 bases and J dropped 3 bases, with 18 bases sitting between them. The CDR3 spans 18 residues. CDR3 nucleotide sequence: TGCGCCAGCAGTCAATCGCTAGTTAAGGTTCGGATCAATCAGCCCCAGCATTTT. Protein product: CASSQSLVKVRINQPQHF.

This chain connects TRBV28 to TRBJ1-1; possibly TRBD1 for D (5 bases). Deletions cut 2 bases from V and 9 bases from J, with 10 bases between. The CDR3 spans 12 residues. Germline values: CDR1 MDHEN, CDR2 SYDVKM. The CDR3 protein is CASSLSTGKAFF. CDR3 nucleotide sequence: TGTGCCAGCAGTTTAAGTACAGGAAAAGCTTTCTTT.

In regard to this clone: The same CDR3 also results from other DNA sequences found in this sample. V usage is TRBV5-1 and J usage is TRBJ1-1; D is unclear. The germline V and J ends were trimmed by 0 bases and 1 base, with 7 bases remaining between them. CDR3 length: 14 amino acids. Germline V gives CDR1 SGHRS, CDR2 YFSETQ. This CDR3 is CASSLDSTNTEAFF. The CDR3 DNA sequence: TGCGCCAGCAGCTTGGACAGCACGAACACTGAAGCTTTCTTT.

V is TRBV3-1 (or the pseudogene TRBV3-2) and J is TRBJ1-2, with D possibly matching TRBD1 (6 bases). Germline CDR1 LGHDT, CDR2 YNNKEL (reference sequence). This CDR3 comprises 15 residues. Trimming shortened V by 4 bases and J by 4 bases, and 16 bases separated the two germline ends. The CDR3 spells CASSPLGGPRYGYTF. CDR3 bases: TGTGCCAGCAGCCCCCTCGGGGGGCCTCGCTATGGCTACACCTTC.

The chain uses TRBV7-9 and TRBJ1-3; unclear D gene. CDR1 and CDR2 (germline): SEHNR, FQNEAQ (reference sequence). Trimming shortened V by 2 bases and J by 2 bases, and 10 bases separated the two germline ends. CDR3 length: 15 residues. Here the CDR3 DNA reads TGTGCCAGCAGCTTACACATGGCCACTGGAAACACCATATATTTT. Translated: CASSLHMATGNTIYF.

The chain links TRBV5-1 to TRBJ2-3; D may be TRBD2 (6 bases). CDR3 length: 15 amino acids. The germline V gene encodes CDR1 SGHRS and CDR2 YFSETQ. V lost 4 bases and J lost 1, with 13 bases in between. CDR3 region: CASSGGRGGTDTQYF. CDR3 nucleotide sequence: TGCGCCAGCAGCGGAGGGAGAGGGGGCACAGATACGCAGTATTTT.

The chain links TRBV19 to TRBJ2-4; D is unresolved. Trimming took 6 bases from V and 8 from J, leaving 11 bases between them. Germline V gene sequence: CDR1 LNHDA, CDR2 SQIVND (reference sequence). The CDR3 consists of 12 residues. In DNA, the CDR3 is TGTGCCAGTAGGAGCGACGATGACATTCAGTACTTC. This translates into CASRSDDDIQYF.

The chain has TRBV7-9 and TRBJ2-2; the D is unclear. V gave up 5 bases and J gave up 5 bases, with 9 bases separating them. The CDR3 has 13 amino acids. The germline CDR1 and CDR2 sequences are SEHNR and FQNEAQ (reference sequence). CDR3 nucleotides: TGTGCCAGCAGCCGTTATAGAACCGGGGAGCTGTTTTTT. Protein sequence: CASSRYRTGELFF.

This clone has only one observation. This chain uses TRBV7-8 with TRBJ1-5; D is unclear. The CDR3 totals 13 residues. V lost 2 bases, J lost 6 bases, and 8 bases lay in between. In germline, CDR1 is SGHVS, CDR2 FQNEAQ. CDR3 sequence: CASSLSGFQPQHF. CDR3 bases: TGTGCCAGCAGCTTATCGGGTTTTCAGCCCCAGCATTTT.

Here the CDR3 DNA reads TGTGCCAGCAGTGACCCCGTGACAGGGTCTGGGGCCAACGTCCTGACTTTC. Its protein product is CASSDPVTGSGANVLTF. This chain joins TRBV2 and TRBJ2-6; 7 nucleotides match TRBD1. Germline V gene lookup returns CDR1 SNHLY and CDR2 FYNNEI. This CDR3 is built from 17 residues. V shed 3 bases, J shed 1 base, and the junction held 6 bases outside the gene matches.

This clone was recorded at least ten times. Additional DNA sequences in this sample encode the identical CDR3. This sequence joins TRBV5-1 and TRBJ2-3, with no clear D. Germline V gene lookup returns CDR1 SGHRS and CDR2 YFSETQ. This CDR3 region has 14 residues. The V gene lost 0 bases and the J gene lost 0 bases, with 5 bases spanning the gap. The CDR3 DNA sequence: TGCGCCAGCAGCTTGGATCGGAGCACAGATACGCAGTATTTT. Protein: CASSLDRSTDTQYF. The full variable domain, its missing parts supplied by reference TRBV5-1 and TRBJ2-3, is KAGVTQTPRYLIKTRGQQVTLSCSPISGHRSVSWYQQTPGQGLQFLFEYFSETQRNKGNFPGRFSGRQFSNSRSEMNVSTLELGDSALYLCASSLDRSTDTQYFGPGTRLTVL.

V gene TRBV19 combines with J gene TRBJ1-5; D unclear. CDR1 and CDR2 (germline): LNHDA, SQIVND (reference sequence). The CDR3 totals 16 residues. The V end lost 7 bases, the J end lost 1 base, and 17 bases lay between the germline ends. In DNA, the CDR3 is TGTGCCAGTACCCCGGGCGACGGGGTGAGCAATCAGCCCCAGCATTTT. It is translated as CASTPGDGVSNQPQHF.

The chain employs TRBV19 and TRBJ1-2, with a weak D call TRBD1 (6 bases). The CDR3 has 17 residues. Per germline, CDR1 LNHDA and CDR2 SQIVND (reference sequence). V gave up 3 bases and J gave up 2 bases, with 19 bases separating them. CDR3 protein: CASSMPRDIRTNYGYTF. DNA of the CDR3: TGTGCCAGTAGTATGCCCCGGGACATAAGGACGAACTATGGCTACACCTTC.

The CDR3 is CASSLLGGEGSPLHF. As DNA, the CDR3 is TGCGCCAGCAGCTTGTTGGGGGGAGAGGGTTCACCCCTCCACTTT. The rearrangement links TRBV5-1 to TRBJ1-6, with D maybe TRBD1 (5 bases). The germline V gene encodes CDR1 SGHRS and CDR2 YFSETQ. This CDR3 region has 15 residues. V was clipped by 1 base and J by 9 bases, with 14 bases between them.

Here the CDR3 reads CASSLRWGAYEQYV. The CDR3 bases are TGTGCCAGCAGTCTAAGATGGGGGGCCTACGAGCAGTACGTC. V gene TRBV28 combines with J gene TRBJ2-7; a weak D match, TRBD2 (6 bases). Trimming took off 5 bases at V and 2 bases at J, with 13 bases between the two ends. Germline CDR1 is MDHEN and CDR2 is SYDVKM. The CDR3 is 14 amino acids.

The chain joins TRBV6-2 or TRBV6-3 to TRBJ2-7; TRBD2 agrees at 11 bases. The length of the CDR3 is 17 residues. From germline, CDR1 is MNHEY and CDR2 SVGEGT. Unmatched junction bases numbered 17, after V lost 4 bases and J lost 9 bases. The CDR3 nucleotides are TGTGCCAGCAGTTTTGGAGTAAGACTAGCGGGGCCCGAGGGGCAGTACGTC. Its translation: CASSFGVRLAGPEGQYV.

In this sample, this clone turned up once. The chain employs TRBV19 and TRBJ1-5; D not certain. Deletions cut 4 bases from V and 4 bases from J, with 11 bases between. The CDR3 has 14 amino acids. CDR1 and CDR2 from the germline V gene are LNHDA and SQIVND (reference sequence). CDR3 protein: CASSNNRENQPQHF. The CDR3 bases are TGTGCCAGTAGTAACAACAGAGAGAATCAGCCCCAGCATTTT.

The rearrangement links TRBV6-5 to TRBJ2-3, with unresolved D. The CDR3 runs 13 residues. The V and J ends lost 6 bases and 2 bases respectively, with 9 bases between them. Germline V gene lookup returns CDR1 MNHEY and CDR2 SVGAGI. The CDR3 loop is CASRSPLTDTQYF. The CDR3 DNA follows: TGTGCCAGCAGATCCCCCCTCACAGATACGCAGTATTTT.

This clone was counted a single time. The V gene is TRBV7-2, the J gene TRBJ2-2; D gene ambiguous. Germline CDR1 and CDR2: SGHTA and FQGNSA. V was trimmed by 2 bases and J by 6 bases, leaving 10 bases between them. The CDR3 consists of 14 residues. The CDR3 here is CASSLLSQSGELFF. Here the CDR3 DNA reads TGTGCCAGCAGCTTATTGTCCCAGTCCGGGGAGCTGTTTTTT.

The chain joins TRBV7-2 to TRBJ2-7; D uncertain. Trimming removed 5 bases from V and 0 bases from J, with 14 bases in between. The V gene's germline CDR1 is SGHTA and CDR2 FQGNSA. This CDR3 contains 15 residues. In DNA, the CDR3 is TGTGCCAGCAGCAAGGAACAGATTTTCTCCTACGAGCAGTACTTC. The encoded protein is CASSKEQIFSYEQYF.

The gene calls are TRBV18 and TRBJ1-2, with unresolved D. Germline CDR1 is KGHSH and CDR2 is LQKENI. This CDR3 comprises 16 residues. The V end was cut by 2 bases, the J end by 0 bases, with 13 bases between. CDR3 sequence: CASSPTVSPANYGYTF. Here the CDR3 DNA reads TGTGCCAGCTCACCAACAGTATCTCCCGCTAACTATGGCTACACCTTC.

The gene calls are TRBV7-3 and TRBJ2-1, with TRBD2 as a possible D gene (5 bases). V was pared by 4 bases and J by 9 bases, with 13 bases between. CDR3 length equals 13 residues. In germline, CDR1 is SGHTA, CDR2 FQGTGA. CDR3 DNA sequence: TGTGCCAGCAGCTCACGAACTAGTTCTGAGCAGTTCTTC. The encoded protein is CASSSRTSSEQFF.

The rearrangement joins TRBV14 to TRBJ2-1; TRBD2 is a possible D gene (7 bases). Trimming stripped 0 bases from V and 6 bases from J, with 21 bases between. From germline, CDR1 is SGHDN and CDR2 FVKESK. The CDR3 runs 18 residues. The CDR3 DNA follows: TGTGCCAGCAGCCAAGAAGGCGGGGGCTTATACTATTCCAATGAGCAGTTCTTC. Translated: CASSQEGGGLYYSNEQFF.

This clone was seen only a few times. The rearrangement links TRBV12-5 to TRBJ2-7, with TRBD1 identical over 7 bases. Germline trimming cut 7 bases from V and 0 bases from J; bases unmatched to any gene: 24. This CDR3 has 20 amino acids. Germline values: CDR1 LGHNT, CDR2 FRNRAP. Here the CDR3 DNA reads TGTGCTAGTGCCAACCGGGCCAGGGGGTTAATTCATAGGAGCTCCTACGAGCAGTACTTC. The encoded protein is CASANRARGLIHRSSYEQYF.

The chain is built from TRBV6-5 and TRBJ1-1, with TRBD1 identical over 8 bases. CDR1 MNHEY and CDR2 SVGAGI come from the germline V gene. The V and J ends lost 5 bases and 0 bases, in that order; junction bases with no gene match: 2. The length of the CDR3 is 14 residues. The CDR3 sequence is CASSRTGLNTEAFF. The CDR3 bases are TGTGCCAGCAGTAGGACAGGGCTGAACACTGAAGCTTTCTTT.

The gene calls are TRBV6-2 or TRBV6-3 and TRBJ1-2, with D possibly being TRBD1 (6 bases). Germline CDR1 and CDR2: MNHEY and SVGEGT. This CDR3 has 14 amino acids. The V end lost 0 bases, the J end lost 7 bases, and 12 bases lay between the germline ends. Here the CDR3 reads CASSYSVTGIGYTF. The CDR3 region has the DNA TGTGCCAGCAGTTACTCTGTCACAGGGATTGGCTACACCTTC.

J is TRBJ2-1 and V is TRBV6-2 or TRBV6-3; TRBD2 matches at 8 bases. Germline V lookup: CDR1 MNHEY, CDR2 SVGEGT. After removal of 4 bases from V and 7 bases from J, the junction contained 9 bases not matched to a gene. This CDR3 is built from 15 residues. CDR3 sequence: CASSSLHRLANEQFF. The CDR3 bases are TGTGCCAGCAGTTCTCTTCACAGACTAGCGAATGAGCAGTTCTTC.

This chain connects TRBV7-9 to TRBJ1-4; TRBD1 is a possible D gene (6 bases). V was shortened by 5 bases and J by 12 bases, with 19 bases between the two germline ends. Germline assignment: CDR1 SEHNR and CDR2 FQNEAQ (reference sequence). The CDR3 contains 14 residues. This CDR3 reads CASSLKRGNSELFF. The CDR3 nucleotides are TGTGCCAGCAGCCTAAAGAGGGGGAACAGCGAACTGTTTTTT.